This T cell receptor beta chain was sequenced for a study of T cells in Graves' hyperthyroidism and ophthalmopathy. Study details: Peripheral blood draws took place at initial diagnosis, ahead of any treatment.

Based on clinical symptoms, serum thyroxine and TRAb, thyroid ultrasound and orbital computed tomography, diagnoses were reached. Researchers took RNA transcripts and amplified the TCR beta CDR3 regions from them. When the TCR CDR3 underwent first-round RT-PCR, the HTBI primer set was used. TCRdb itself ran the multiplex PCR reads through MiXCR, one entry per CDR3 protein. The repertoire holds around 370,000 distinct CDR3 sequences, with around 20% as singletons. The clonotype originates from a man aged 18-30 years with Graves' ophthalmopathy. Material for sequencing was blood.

The CDR3 sequence: CASSVGPSPGELFF. CDR3 nucleotides: TGTGCCAGCAGCGTTGGGCCTAGTCCCGGGGAGCTGTTTTTT. This chain joins TRBV9 and TRBJ2-2; D ambiguous. This CDR3 contains 14 residues. Germline CDR1 and CDR2: SGDLS and YYNGEE. The V end was cut by 2 bases, the J end by 6 bases, with 11 bases between. The full variable domain, in which reference TRBV9 and TRBJ2-2 provide the parts outside the CDR3, is DSGVTQTPKHLITATGQRVTLRCSPRSGDLSVYWYQQSLDQGLQFLIQYYNGEERAKGNILERFSAQQFPDLHSELNLSSLELGDSALYFCASSVGPSPGELFFGEGSRLTVL.